The rows below give T cell receptor beta chains drawn from one sample of a study of T-cell memory formation after mild COVID-19. TCRdb recomputed calls from the 5' RACE reads with MiXCR, one row per CDR3 protein. Seen here are over 350,000 distinct CDR3 sequences, around a sixth observed once, and the top ten hold 20% to 25%. Sequenced input: PBMCs or a T cell subset sorted from them (not recorded which). The source is a man aged 18-30 years who had mild COVID-19 (a few samples of this study predate the infection). Cell type and time point are not known. Each CDR3 is given with its conserved first and last residue. D genes are given only for firm matches. Rows may omit the clone size; those that give it use once, few, many or a size class.

many,TRBJ2-7,-,TRBV7-2,TGTGCCAGCAGCCCGTCCAGGGCGTACGAGCAGTACTTC,CASSPSRAYEQYF
few,TRBJ1-5,-,TRBV5-5,TGTGCCAGCAGCTCTACAGGGACCAATCAGCCCCAGCATTTT,CASSSTGTNQPQHF
few,TRBJ2-1,TRBD2,TRBV28,TGTGCCAGCAGTACCCCCCTAGCGGGGGACCACAATGAGCAGTTCTTC,CASSTPLAGDHNEQFF
few,TRBJ2-2,-,TRBV12-3/TRBV12-4,TGTGCCAGCAGGGGGCCTAACAGAGTATCCGGGGAGCTGTTTTTT,CASRGPNRVSGELFF
-,TRBJ2-1,-,TRBV20-1,TGCAGTGCCAAAGATGGGTCCTACAATGAGCAGTTCTTC,CSAKDGSYNEQFF
-,TRBJ2-5,TRBD2,TRBV4-2,TGTGCCAGCAGCCAGGACCCTAGCGGGGGGGCAAAGACCCAGTACTTC,CASSQDPSGGAKTQYF
-,TRBJ1-4,-,TRBV7-9,TGTGCCAGCAGCTTAGGTCCAGGGACCACTGAAAAACTGTTTTTT,CASSLGPGTTEKLFF
few,TRBJ2-1,TRBD2,TRBV3-1,TGTGCCAGCAGCCTAGCGGGGATAGAGCAGTTCTTC,CASSLAGIEQFF
-,TRBJ2-3,-,TRBV19,TGTGCCAGTAGTTCCGACCGGGGTAGCACAGATACGCAGTATTTT,CASSSDRGSTDTQYF
few,TRBJ2-5,-,TRBV7-2,TGTGCCAGCAGCTTCACAGGTCACCAAGAGACCCAGTACTTC,CASSFTGHQETQYF
-,TRBJ1-1,-,TRBV5-1,TGCGCCAGCAGCCCGGATGGCAGGGGTGACACTGAAGCTTTCTTT,CASSPDGRGDTEAFF
few,TRBJ1-1,-,TRBV12-3/TRBV12-4,TGTGCCAGCGAGCGGACCATCCTCACTGAAGCTTTCTTT,CASERTILTEAFF
-,TRBJ2-7,-,TRBV27,TGTGCCAGCAGTTCCTCGGGGGCCACCTACGAGCAGTACTTC,CASSSSGATYEQYF
few,TRBJ1-1,TRBD1,TRBV4-3,TGCGCCAGCAGCCAATCCTTTTGGGACAGGGGGCGCCGGTCGAACACTGAAGCTTTCTTT,CASSQSFWDRGRRSNTEAFF
-,TRBJ2-2,TRBD2,TRBV11-2,TGTGCCAGCAGCGTCGTCGGGGGGGCGATTTATCGGGGCACCGGGGAGCTGTTTTTT,CASSVVGGAIYRGTGELFF
-,TRBJ2-5,-,TRBV6-5,TGTGCCAGCAGGTCTGCTAGAATCGGACAAGAGACCCAGTACTTC,CASRSARIGQETQYF
few,TRBJ1-1,-,TRBV7-2,TGTGCCAGCTCCTGGACAGAGACAACTGAAGCTTTCTTT,CASSWTETTEAFF
few,TRBJ2-1,TRBD2,TRBV6-5,TGTGCCAGCAGTCCCAACGGGGGGAGCTCCTACAATGAGCAGTTCTTC,CASSPNGGSSYNEQFF
few,TRBJ1-5,TRBD1,TRBV6-1,TGTGCCAGCGACAGGGGAGGAAGCAATCAGCCCCAGCATTTT,CASDRGGSNQPQHF
few,TRBJ1-4,-,TRBV5-1,TGCGCCAGCAGCCCGGGACTGTGGGATGAAAAACTGTTTTTT,CASSPGLWDEKLFF
few,TRBJ2-5,-,TRBV7-9,TGTGCCAGCAGCTTTACCCGAGGACACCAAGAGACCCAGTACTTC,CASSFTRGHQETQYF
-,TRBJ1-6,-,TRBV12-3/TRBV12-4,TGTGCCAGCACCTATTACAGGGCGGGGAATTCACCCCTCCACTTT,CASTYYRAGNSPLHF
-,TRBJ1-5,-,TRBV20-1,TGCAGTGCCGAGAGGAGTAGCAATCAGCCCCAGCATTTT,CSAERSSNQPQHF
few,TRBJ2-3,-,TRBV29-1,TGCAGCGTTGAATCAGGGGGGGGGACAGATACGCAGTATTTT,CSVESGGGTDTQYF
-,TRBJ2-2,TRBD1,TRBV28,TGTGCCAGCAGTCCCAGACAGGGTTTCGGCACCGGGGAGCTGTTTTTT,CASSPRQGFGTGELFF
-,TRBJ2-5,-,TRBV9,TGTGCCAGCAGCGTAGATTCGGGGACCCAAGAGACCCAGTACTTC,CASSVDSGTQETQYF
-,TRBJ2-1,TRBD2,TRBV20-1,TGCAGTGTCGGGACTAGCTCTAACAATGAGCAGTTCTTC,CSVGTSSNNEQFF
-,TRBJ1-1,-,TRBV20-1,TGCAGTGCCGTGGGGGCTGGCACTGAAGCTTTCTTT,CSAVGAGTEAFF
-,TRBJ1-1,TRBD1,TRBV5-6,TGTGCCAGCAGCTTGGACAGGGGGGTTGGGACTGAAGCTTTCTTT,CASSLDRGVGTEAFF
-,TRBJ1-5,-,TRBV20-1,TGCAGTGCTAGAGATCCGAAAGGTATATTGTACAATCAGCCCCAGCATTTT,CSARDPKGILYNQPQHF
-,TRBJ2-3,TRBD2,TRBV6-6,TGTGCCACCCTCCGAGCGGGGGGCATCGGCAATACGCAGTATTTT,CATLRAGGIGNTQYF
-,TRBJ2-5,-,TRBV6-5,TGTGCCAGCAGTCCCGCCCTACAAGAGACCCAGTACTTC,CASSPALQETQYF
few,TRBJ1-1,TRBD1,TRBV20-1,TGCAGTGCTAGGGGGGCGTGGGGACAGGACACTGAAGCTTTCTTT,CSARGAWGQDTEAFF
-,TRBJ1-2,-,TRBV7-6,TGTGCCAGCAGCACCGATAACAGGGTTTCTAACTATGGCTACACCTTC,CASSTDNRVSNYGYTF
-,TRBJ1-1,-,TRBV5-5,TGTGCCAGCAGCTGGGGGGGTCGGGGAGACACTGAAGCTTTCTTT,CASSWGGRGDTEAFF
few,TRBJ2-3,TRBD2,TRBV10-2,TGCGCCAGTAAAGAGCGGGGGAACACAGATACGCAGTATTTT,CASKERGNTDTQYF
few,TRBJ2-1,-,TRBV5-1,TGCGCCAGCAGCTTGGATCAGTCGGCCTCCTACAATGAGCAGTTCTTC,CASSLDQSASYNEQFF
-,TRBJ2-7,-,TRBV20-1,TGCAGTGCTAGCGTCTCCGGGGTGGGTTACGAGCAGTACTTC,CSASVSGVGYEQYF
-,TRBJ2-3,-,TRBV20-1,TGCAGTGCTGATTCGGGCCCCCGGGATACGCAGTATTTT,CSADSGPRDTQYF
-,TRBJ2-1,-,TRBV5-6,TGTGCCAGCAGCAGCGGGCCGCGACCAATGCTAGATGAGCAGTTCTTC,CASSSGPRPMLDEQFF
-,TRBJ2-5,TRBD1,TRBV5-1,TGCGCCAGCAGCCTCCAGGACAGGGGGCAAGAGACCCAGTACTTC,CASSLQDRGQETQYF
-,TRBJ2-7,TRBD2,TRBV7-2,TGTGCCAGCAGCTCGGCCCCTCGGGAGGGGGAGCAGTACTTC,CASSSAPREGEQYF
many,TRBJ2-7,TRBD1,TRBV20-1,TGCAGTGCCATTAGTGCGGGACAGGGGGGGATCGAGCAGTACTTC,CSAISAGQGGIEQYF
-,TRBJ2-1,-,TRBV28,TGTGCCAGCAGTCCCCGAGACCGGGAGACGTTCTTC,CASSPRDRETFF
-,TRBJ2-2,-,TRBV5-4,TGTGCCAGCGGCGACCGGAGGGGGAACACCGGGGAGCTGTTTTTT,CASGDRRGNTGELFF
many,TRBJ2-5,-,TRBV7-2,TGCGCCAGCAGCTTGGGACGAGCACAAGAGACCCAGTACTTC,CASSLGRAQETQYF
-,TRBJ1-5,-,TRBV2,TGTGCCAGCAGGCCAACGACAAATAGCAATCAGCCCCAGCATTTT,CASRPTTNSNQPQHF
-,TRBJ1-1,-,TRBV4-3,TGCGCCAGCAGCCAAGCGCCAGGGCAGGAAGCTTTCTTT,CASSQAPGQEAFF
many,TRBJ2-1,-,TRBV5-1,TGCGCCAGCAGACAACAGGGAACCTACAATGAGCAGTTCTTC,CASRQQGTYNEQFF